A selection of T cell receptor beta chains follows, all from one sample in a study of T-cell reconstitution after alpha-beta-depleted transplantation in children. Using its own MiXCR run on the PCR reads, TCRdb lists one record per CDR3 protein. This sample has hundreds of thousands of distinct CDR3 sequences; roughly 13% occur once, and the top ten carry over 2%. The sequences come from PBMCs, mostly from graft donor cells, collected 360 days after TCRalphabeta/CD19-depleted stem cell transplant. Source of these receptors: a male patient younger than 18 who had a stem cell transplant for acute myeloid leukemia, so the T cells may come from the graft donor. Each CDR3 is given with its conserved first and last residue.

>TRBJ1-2|TRBV6-5
CASSYGGSYGYTF
>TRBJ2-3|TRBV20-1
CSASSGGGDTQYF
>TRBJ2-4|TRBV5-1
CASSLDRAGNIQYF
>TRBJ2-7|TRBV4-3
CASSQQSGAPSYEQYF
>TRBJ2-1|TRBV18
CASSPNSPNNYNEQFF
>TRBJ2-2|TRBV12-3/TRBV12-4
CASSPRQGANTGELFF
>TRBJ2-2|TRBV12-5
CASAAPRRQGTGELFF
>TRBJ2-7|TRBV6-1
CASTGTGGLGEQYF
>TRBJ1-1|TRBV4-2
CASSQGRAGRTEAFF
>TRBJ2-1|TRBV10-3
CAIRTSREGYNEQFF
>TRBJ2-1|TRBV28
CATTTSGLPDNEQFF
>TRBJ2-7|TRBV7-3
CASSSLGTSREQYF
>TRBJ1-6|TRBV5-1
CASSLDGYNSPLHF
>TRBJ2-1|TRBV5-1
CASSLASLAASYNEQFF
>TRBJ2-7|TRBV20-1
CSAWGTHKPYEQYF
>TRBJ2-1|TRBV6-2/TRBV6-3
CASSYSNLAGGNEQFF
>TRBJ2-1|TRBV5-1
CASSPPAGGPNEQFF
>TRBJ1-1|TRBV4-3
CASSQDLSSMNTEAFF
>TRBJ2-6|TRBV4-3
CASSQRRAGANVLTF
>TRBJ2-2|TRBV20-1
CSASTDKPNTGELFF
>TRBJ2-1|TRBV24-1
CATSKGQSSYNEQFF
>TRBJ1-2|TRBV9
CASSRYVNGYTF
>TRBJ2-3|TRBV19
CASSIPPDTQYF
>TRBJ1-1|TRBV12-3/TRBV12-4
CASSPQPYTEAFF
>TRBJ2-1|TRBV9
CASSIRQSSYNEQFF
>TRBJ1-5|TRBV28
CASSYGRHQPQHF
>TRBJ2-1|TRBV28
CASTQLAGFYNEQFF
>TRBJ2-7|TRBV10-3
CAIKAAYYEQYF
>TRBJ2-7|TRBV5-1
CASSLDPGHPSHEQYF
>TRBJ2-1|TRBV19
CTRSGSDNEQFF
>TRBJ2-7|TRBV28
CASNRLAGRNPYEQYF
>TRBJ2-1|TRBV5-1
CASSWDRVGNEQFF
>TRBJ2-7|TRBV20-1
CSAKGIGAVFYEQYF
>TRBJ2-3|TRBV7-6
CASSYIAGAPDTQYF
>TRBJ2-7|TRBV5-1
CASSRLAEFYEQYF
>TRBJ2-1|TRBV12-3/TRBV12-4
CASRAGLNEQFF